This T cell receptor beta chain was recovered during a study of cytomegalovirus exposure and HLA in healthy donors. Researchers ran the PCR with 60 Vbeta and 13 Jbeta primers. Data came from immunoSEQ multiplex PCR; TCRdb stores just in-frame clones and leaves some out. Here the sample spans 200,000 to 250,000 clones, more than 75% being singletons. The CDR3 contains 14 residues. In germline, CDR1 is MNHNY, CDR2 SVGAGI (reference sequence). Trimming removed 6 bases at V and 4 bases at J, with 15 bases between. Sequenced: PBMCs. The rearrangement uses TRBV6-6 and TRBJ1-1; D is ambiguous. The receptor comes from a woman aged 35 to 49 in good health and CMV-seropositive. The CDR3 reads CASSQTELGTEAFF. The CDR3 coding sequence is TGTGCCAGCAGCCAAACAGAGTTGGGCACTGAAGCTTTCTTT.